A selection of T cell receptor beta chains follows, all from one sample in a study of T cell repertoires in cytomegalovirus infection. TCRdb re-called the reads with MiXCR, one entry per CDR3 protein. In the table there are approximately 700,000 distinct CDR3 sequences, 35% of which are singletons. Sequencing input: PBMCs. Receptors originate from a human donor in good health (CMV status not recorded). Some clones in this sample may be carry-over from other donors' samples. CDR3s include the opening cysteine and the closing phenylalanine or tryptophan. A D gene is named only where the DNA matches it firmly. Clone size is shown for a subset of rows, as once, few, many or a class of expanded clone.

TRBD1 | TRBJ1-3 | few | TRBV4-2 | CASSQVWDRAGNTIYF | TGTGCCAGCAGCCAAGTTTGGGACAGGGCCGGAAACACCATATATTTT
TRBD1 | TRBJ2-1 | NA | TRBV5-1 | CASSLARGTGGYNEQFF | TGCGCCAGCAGCTTGGCCCGGGGGACAGGGGGCTACAATGAGCAGTTCTTC
NA | TRBJ1-2 | many | TRBV12-3/TRBV12-4 | CASSDNNGGINYGYTF | TGTGCCAGCAGTGACAATAACGGGGGGATTAACTATGGCTACACCTTC
TRBD1 | TRBJ2-4 | few | TRBV20-1 | CSARATRGQGKTKNIQYF | TGCAGTGCTAGAGCGACCCGGGGACAGGGGAAGACCAAAAACATTCAGTACTTC
TRBD1 | TRBJ1-5 | NA | TRBV2 | CASRRGQGYNQPQHF | TGTGCCAGCAGACGAGGACAGGGATACAATCAGCCCCAGCATTTT
NA | TRBJ1-6 | many | TRBV7-2 | CASSLGTGNNSPLHF | TGTGCCAGCAGCTTAGGCACAGGAAATAATTCACCCCTCCACTTT
NA | TRBJ1-6 | few | TRBV28 | CASSLKFSYNSPLHF | TGTGCCAGCAGTTTGAAGTTCTCCTATAATTCACCCCTCCACTTT
TRBD1 | TRBJ2-1 | few | TRBV9 | CASSAGTVRSEQFF | TGTGCCAGCAGCGCCGGGACAGTACGGAGTGAGCAGTTCTTC
NA | TRBJ2-7 | NA | TRBV28 | CAISLIGAEQYF | TGTGCCATCAGTCTCATTGGTGCCGAGCAGTACTTC
NA | TRBJ2-3 | NA | TRBV7-2 | CASSPVATDTQYF | TGTGCCAGCAGCCCGGTGGCGACAGATACGCAGTATTTT
NA | TRBJ1-2 | NA | TRBV12-3/TRBV12-4 | CASTPAEGAGYTF | TGTGCCAGCACTCCCGCGGAGGGCGCTGGCTACACCTTC
NA | TRBJ1-2 | few | TRBV7-2 | CASSPGGGLGYGYTF | TGTGCCAGCAGCCCCGGGGGGGGGCTAGGCTATGGCTACACCTTC
NA | TRBJ1-2 | NA | TRBV6-5 | CASGGTGGYTF | TGTGCCAGCGGAGGGACTGGTGGCTACACCTTC
TRBD1 | TRBJ2-3 | few | TRBV7-6 | CASSPGTGDGDTQYF | TGTGCCAGCAGCCCGGGGACAGGGGATGGAGATACGCAGTATTTT
NA | TRBJ1-6 | NA | TRBV6-1 | CASIPAGNSPLHF | TGTGCCAGCATCCCGGCGGGGAATTCACCCCTCCACTTT
TRBD1 | TRBJ1-1 | NA | TRBV28 | CASSPPGQVTEAFF | TGTGCCAGCAGTCCTCCGGGACAGGTGACTGAAGCTTTCTTT
TRBD2 | TRBJ2-2 | NA | TRBV20-1 | CSARRTSGGNTGELFF | TGCAGTGCTAGACGGACTAGCGGGGGAAACACCGGGGAGCTGTTTTTT
TRBD1 | TRBJ2-7 | few | TRBV19 | CASSQARTTGVANYEQYF | TGTGCCAGTAGCCAAGCCCGGACAACAGGGGTGGCTAACTACGAGCAGTACTTC
NA | TRBJ1-1 | NA | TRBV6-2/TRBV6-3 | CASSYWEGSEAFF | TGTGCCAGCAGTTACTGGGAGGGCTCTGAAGCTTTCTTT
TRBD2 | TRBJ2-1 | many | TRBV7-2 | CASSFTGTSLVEQFF | TGTGCCAGCAGCTTCACCGGGACTAGCTTAGTTGAGCAGTTCTTC
NA | TRBJ2-7 | NA | TRBV27 | CASSLTLKGQQYF | TGTGCCAGCAGTTTAACCCTCAAAGGTCAGCAGTACTTC
NA | TRBJ2-7 | once | TRBV20-1 | CSARRSSSYEQYF | TGCAGTGCTCGTAGGTCTAGCTCCTACGAGCAGTACTTC
NA | TRBJ2-3 | few | TRBV24-1 | CATSDWGPENTDTQYF | TGTGCCACCAGTGATTGGGGGCCCGAAAACACAGATACGCAGTATTTT
NA | TRBJ1-2 | NA | TRBV24-1 | CATSDLGADGYTF | TGTGCCACCAGTGATTTGGGGGCAGACGGCTACACCTTC
NA | TRBJ2-5 | NA | TRBV7-8 | CASSHPRTDQETQYF | TGTGCCAGCAGCCACCCGCGGACCGACCAAGAGACCCAGTACTTC
TRBD2 | TRBJ2-2 | NA | TRBV6-6 | CASSLRLAGVLTGELFF | TGTGCCAGCAGCCTCCGGTTAGCGGGAGTCCTCACCGGGGAGCTGTTTTTT
NA | TRBJ2-5 | NA | TRBV18 | CASSPGDAGETQYF | TGTGCCAGCTCACCAGGGGACGCGGGAGAGACCCAGTACTTC
TRBD1 | TRBJ2-7 | NA | TRBV10-3 | CAIRTGGTPESYEQYF | TGTGCCATTAGGACAGGGGGGACCCCTGAGAGCTACGAGCAGTACTTC
NA | TRBJ1-5 | NA | TRBV12-3/TRBV12-4 | CASSLNKQPQHF | TGTGCCAGCAGTTTAAATAAGCAGCCCCAGCATTTT
TRBD2 | TRBJ2-3 | NA | TRBV19 | CASSPRRTSGSTDTQYF | TGTGCCAGTAGTCCCCGCAGGACTAGCGGATCCACAGATACGCAGTATTTT
TRBD1 | TRBJ2-5 | NA | TRBV20-1 | CSARDRVSWETQYF | TGCAGTGCACGGGACAGGGTTAGTTGGGAGACCCAGTACTTC